The 19 T cell receptor beta chains in this list originate from one sample, sequenced in a study of blood T cell repertoires in COVID-19. Using immunoSEQ multiplex PCR, the repertoire was profiled, and TCRdb retains in-frame clones only, with some absent. This sample has 440,000 or so clones; around 91% occur once, and the top ten carry 1.5% to 1.8%. The material sequenced was peripheral blood. The receptors were gathered from a woman between 40 and 50 years old with COVID-19, enrolled during active disease.

The gene calls are TRBV18 and TRBJ1-1; the match to TRBD1 covers 7 bases. This CDR3 is 17 amino acids long. Trimming cost V 3 bases and J 1 base; bases outside gene matches: 11. Germline lookup yields CDR1 KGHSH and CDR2 LQKENI. CDR3 sequence: CASSPYLGQRGNTEAFF. The CDR3 nucleotides read TGTGCCAGCTCACCCTACTTGGGACAGCGAGGGAACACTGAAGCTTTCTTT.

The rearrangement uses TRBV30 and TRBJ1-3; TRBD1 matches at 9 bases. J gave up 2 bases and V 3 bases, and 5 bases lay outside the gene matches. This CDR3 has 15 residues. Germline CDR1 GTSNPN, CDR2 SVGIG (reference sequence). The CDR3 DNA sequence: TGTGCCTGGAGAGGACAGGGGTTAGCTGGAAACACCATATATTTT. The encoded protein is CAWRGQGLAGNTIYF.

The V call is TRBV19, the J call TRBJ1-3; 7 positions agree with TRBD1. The germline gives CDR1 LNHDA, CDR2 SQIVND (reference sequence). The CDR3 is made up of 16 amino acids. Unmatched junction bases numbered 5, after V lost 3 bases and J lost 0 bases. CDR3 coding DNA: TGTGCCAGTAGTATGTTCCGGGACAGCTCTGGAAACACCATATATTTT. As protein: CASSMFRDSSGNTIYF.

The chain has TRBV5-4 and TRBJ2-1, with 10 bases aligning to TRBD2. The germline V gene has CDR1 SGHNT and CDR2 YYREEE (reference sequence). This CDR3 has 15 residues. The trim removed 4 bases at V and 6 bases at J, leaving 7 bases unmatched. CDR3: CASSRSGRASNEQFF. Here the CDR3 DNA reads TGTGCCAGCAGCCGAAGCGGGAGGGCCAGCAATGAGCAGTTCTTC.

V usage is TRBV7-2 and J usage is TRBJ1-5, with TRBD1 as a possible D gene (6 bases). The CDR3 runs 15 residues. Trimming stripped 5 bases from V and 3 bases from J, with 14 bases between. Germline CDR1 SGHTA, CDR2 FQGNSA. CDR3 loop: CASSRVRGTNQPQHF. In DNA form, the CDR3 reads TGTGCCAGCAGCCGGGTCAGGGGCACCAATCAGCCCCAGCATTTT.

This rearrangement joins TRBV7-2 to TRBJ2-5, with unresolved D. Trimming stripped 1 base from V and 1 base from J, with 7 bases between. Germline loops: CDR1 SGHTA, CDR2 FQGNSA. The CDR3 covers 14 residues. The CDR3 bases are TGTGCCAGCAGCTTAGACACGTCCCAAGAGACCCAGTACTTC. It specifies CASSLDTSQETQYF.

This clone was seen once. The chain couples TRBV7-6 to TRBJ2-1, with 9 bases aligning to TRBD2. CDR1 SGHVS and CDR2 FNYEAQ come from the germline V gene. V was pared by 4 bases and J by 4 bases, with 5 bases of the junction left unmatched. The CDR3 consists of 15 residues. The CDR3, as DNA: TGTGCCAGCAGCTCAGCGGGGGGATCGTACAATGAGCAGTTCTTC. This translates into CASSSAGGSYNEQFF.

The chain couples TRBV19 to TRBJ1-5; D is undetermined. CDR1 and CDR2 from the germline V gene are LNHDA and SQIVND (reference sequence). The CDR3 consists of 14 residues. V was cut by 3 bases and J by 6 bases, with 12 bases left in between. The CDR3 DNA reads as TGTGCCAGTAGTATTCGCAGGCCCGGTCAGCCCCAGCATTTT. The encoded protein is CASSIRRPGQPQHF.

This chain uses TRBV24-1 with TRBJ1-5; 8 nucleotides line up with TRBD1. The CDR3 loop spans 14 amino acids. CDR1 KGHDR and CDR2 SFDVKD come from the germline V gene. J gave up 4 bases and V 3 bases, and 1 base lay outside the gene matches. In DNA, the CDR3 is TGTGCCACCAGTGATGGACAGGGTAATCAGCCCCAGCATTTT. Protein: CATSDGQGNQPQHF.

The chain uses TRBV5-1 and TRBJ1-3; D is perhaps TRBD1 (5 bases). The length of the CDR3 is 15 residues. V was trimmed by 0 bases and J by 0 bases, leaving 7 bases between them. Germline V gene sequence: CDR1 SGHRS, CDR2 YFSETQ. The CDR3 DNA reads TGCGCCAGCAGCTTGGAGGGGTTCTCTGGAAACACCATATATTTT. Its protein product is CASSLEGFSGNTIYF.

This chain links TRBV7-9 with TRBJ2-3, with 8 bases aligning to TRBD1. There are 16 residues in the CDR3. Trimming cost V 1 base and J 3 bases; bases outside gene matches: 6. The germline CDR1 and CDR2 sequences are SEHNR and FQNEAQ (reference sequence). CDR3 sequence: CASSLGAGGETDTQYF. The DNA of the CDR3 is TGTGCCAGCAGCTTAGGGGCAGGGGGCGAGACAGATACGCAGTATTTT.

The rearrangement links TRBV18 to TRBJ2-7; D is ambiguous. The V gene lost 2 bases and the J gene lost 0 bases, with 11 bases spanning the gap. The germline gives CDR1 KGHSH, CDR2 LQKENI. The length of the CDR3 is 15 residues. Written as DNA, the CDR3 is TGTGCCAGCTCACCAGTCGCCAGGCTCTCCTACGAGCAGTACTTC. Translating it yields CASSPVARLSYEQYF.

The chain links TRBV6-6 to TRBJ1-2; 7 bases are shared with TRBD1. The V segment lost 5 bases and the J segment 2 bases; nucleotides outside the gene matches: 14. The germline V gene encodes CDR1 MNHNY and CDR2 SVGAGI (reference sequence). The CDR3 is 17 amino acids. CDR3 sequence (DNA): TGTGCCAGCAGTCGCCTACTGCAAGGGGGCTTAAACTATGGCTACACCTTC. Translated: CASSRLLQGGLNYGYTF.

The chain employs TRBV10-3 and TRBJ1-5, with 8 nucleotides matching TRBD1. The CDR3 consists of 13 residues. The V segment lost 5 bases and the J segment 5 bases; nucleotides outside the gene matches: 2. CDR1 is ENHRY, CDR2 SYGVKD, per germline. CDR3 amino acids: CAISPGQDQPQHF. The CDR3 bases are TGTGCCATCAGTCCGGGACAGGATCAGCCCCAGCATTTT.

The rearrangement joins TRBV3-1 (or the pseudogene TRBV3-2) to TRBJ2-1, with no clear D. This CDR3 spans 13 amino acids. Trimming took 0 bases from V and 8 from J, leaving 8 bases between them. Per the germline V gene, CDR1 is LGHDT and CDR2 is YNNKEL (reference sequence). In nucleotides, the CDR3 is TGTGCCAGCAGCCAAGATTGGTCGGATGAGCAGTTCTTC. Translation gives CASSQDWSDEQFF.

The chain joins TRBV2 to TRBJ1-4; 8 bases align to TRBD1. V trimming: 5 bases; J trimming: 7 bases; junction bases outside the gene matches: 9. Germline CDR1 reads SNHLY; CDR2 reads FYNNEI. The CDR3 spans 15 residues. The CDR3, as DNA: TGTGCCAGCAGTTCAGATATCAGGGGGCGTGAAAAACTGTTTTTT. Translation: CASSSDIRGREKLFF.

The V gene is TRBV5-8, the J gene TRBJ1-6, with TRBD1 as a possible D gene (5 bases). Germline V gene data show CDR1 as SGHTS and CDR2 as YDEGEE. Between the trimmed V and J ends, which lost 6 bases and 6 bases, there was a span of 22 bases. The CDR3 has 17 amino acids. CDR3 nucleotide sequence: TGTGCCAGCACCATTTCGGTCCGGATGCAGGGTAATTCACCCCTCCACTTT. It specifies CASTISVRMQGNSPLHF.

The chain joins TRBV27 to TRBJ1-4; 9 bases match TRBD1. J was trimmed by 8 bases and V by 4 bases; bases with no gene match: 5. The CDR3 covers 14 residues. Germline loops: CDR1 MNHEY, CDR2 SMNVEV (reference sequence). As DNA, the CDR3 is TGTGCCAGCAGTTCTCGGACAGGGGAAGAAAAACTGTTTTTT. This encodes CASSSRTGEEKLFF. Supplemented by reference TRBV27 and TRBJ1-4, the full variable domain reads EAQVTQNPRYLITVTGKKLTVTCSQNMNHEYMSWYRQDPGLGLRQIYYSMNVEVTDKGDVPEGYKVSRKEKRNFPLILESPSPNQTSLYFCASSSRTGEEKLFFGSGTQLSVL.

The chain has TRBV27 and TRBJ2-1; tentative D call: TRBD1 (6 bases). V gave up 7 bases and J gave up 0 bases, with 13 bases separating them. Germline values: CDR1 MNHEY, CDR2 SMNVEV (reference sequence). This CDR3 region has 15 residues. The CDR3 is CASNFRGSSYNEQFF. The CDR3 DNA reads as TGTGCCAGCAATTTCAGGGGTTCCTCCTACAATGAGCAGTTCTTC.